The rows below give T cell receptor beta chains drawn from one sample of a study of blood T cell repertoires in COVID-19. TCRdb's table, derived via immunoSEQ multiplex PCR, lists solely in-frame clones and lacks some. This table has 250,000 or so clones, around 86% appearing once. Sample: peripheral blood. Receptors were obtained from a man at least 80 years old with acute or convalescent COVID-19. The CDR3 runs from the conserved cysteine through the conserved F or W.

J gene: TRBJ1-2
V gene: TRBV3-1/TRBV3-2
CDR3 protein: CASSQLGGFVYGYTF

J gene: TRBJ1-4
V gene: TRBV3-1/TRBV3-2
CDR3 protein: CASSPRGDEKLFF

J gene: TRBJ1-5
V gene: TRBV19
CDR3 protein: CASSMSGTERNQPQHF

J gene: TRBJ2-7
V gene: TRBV6-5
CDR3 protein: CASSWTPLSYEQYF

J gene: TRBJ2-7
V gene: TRBV15
CDR3 protein: CATSRKTGGNEQYF

J gene: TRBJ1-3
V gene: TRBV13
CDR3 protein: CASSRGQVDGNTIYF

J gene: TRBJ1-6
V gene: TRBV6-1
CDR3 protein: CASSELGVVNSPLHF

J gene: TRBJ1-2
V gene: TRBV15
CDR3 protein: CATSRAGTALFYTF

J gene: TRBJ2-1
V gene: TRBV28
CDR3 protein: CASSLLGQGADEQFF

J gene: TRBJ1-4
V gene: TRBV4-2
CDR3 protein: CASSPGNSGVEEKLFF

J gene: TRBJ1-1
V gene: TRBV27
CDR3 protein: CASSSRTGAYMNTEAFF

J gene: TRBJ1-2
V gene: TRBV27
CDR3 protein: CASSLTANYGYTF

J gene: TRBJ2-5
V gene: TRBV5-1
CDR3 protein: CASSPKGQAEETQYF

J gene: TRBJ2-1
V gene: TRBV28
CDR3 protein: CASSLGFPGKGEQFF

J gene: TRBJ2-5
V gene: TRBV6-5
CDR3 protein: CASSLDRQETQYF

J gene: TRBJ2-7
V gene: TRBV2
CDR3 protein: CASSPGTTPYEQYF

J gene: TRBJ2-2
V gene: TRBV19
CDR3 protein: CASSTRTVNTGELFF

J gene: TRBJ1-2
V gene: TRBV28
CDR3 protein: CASSSFYGYTF

J gene: TRBJ2-1
V gene: TRBV6-5
CDR3 protein: CASGGGTTPDNEQFF

J gene: TRBJ1-2
V gene: TRBV23-1
CDR3 protein: CASSQCNPPSYGYTF

J gene: TRBJ2-7
V gene: TRBV9
CDR3 protein: CASSVGLAGEQYF

J gene: TRBJ2-3
V gene: TRBV10-3
CDR3 protein: CAIQWASTDTQYF

J gene: TRBJ2-7
V gene: TRBV29-1
CDR3 protein: CSVEETYEQYF

J gene: TRBJ2-3
V gene: TRBV12-5
CDR3 protein: CASGSGGADTQYF

J gene: TRBJ1-1
V gene: TRBV5-1
CDR3 protein: CASSLTGRNTEAFF

J gene: TRBJ1-6
V gene: TRBV6-6
CDR3 protein: CASSYSSQGAGSPLHF

J gene: TRBJ2-1
V gene: TRBV7-2
CDR3 protein: CASSLRLAIGNEQFF

J gene: TRBJ1-2
V gene: TRBV7-2
CDR3 protein: CASSLEGLGGYTF

J gene: TRBJ1-5
V gene: TRBV24-1
CDR3 protein: CATSATGTGSGNQPQHF

J gene: TRBJ1-4
V gene: TRBV14
CDR3 protein: CASSHRGNTNEKLFF

J gene: TRBJ1-2
V gene: TRBV5-1
CDR3 protein: CASSLGTGVEGYGYTF

J gene: TRBJ1-6
V gene: TRBV6-1
CDR3 protein: CASSEVTGGFNSPLHF

J gene: TRBJ2-1
V gene: TRBV12-5
CDR3 protein: CASGLARQGAGYNEQFF

J gene: TRBJ1-2
V gene: TRBV7-9
CDR3 protein: CASSPGTGSYGYTF

J gene: TRBJ1-4
V gene: TRBV5-8
CDR3 protein: CASSLDLGFATNEKLFF

J gene: TRBJ1-1
V gene: TRBV7-2
CDR3 protein: CASSLGTIYIAFF

J gene: TRBJ1-5
V gene: TRBV27
CDR3 protein: CASRGTGGGNQPQHF